The T cell receptor beta chain described here comes from a study of blood T cell repertoires in COVID-19. On the study more broadly: The United States, Italy and Spain were the sources of the acute and convalescent COVID-19 samples. Sources were T cells, B-cell-depleted T cells, or PBMCs; the material itself was cDNA or gDNA.

CDR1 and CDR2 from the germline V gene are MNHNS and SASEGT. The CDR3 spans 15 residues. V was pared by 2 bases and J by 0 bases, with 8 bases between. Original processing notes: Amplification from reference gene primers served as the basis for estimated nucleated cell counts. The assay was immunoSEQ multiplex PCR, and TCRdb's table has in-frame clones only and misses some. The D gene and trimming were derived from the DNA, and the V and J assignments and clone size from that table. The table shows roughly 66,000 clones, with roughly 80% occurring only once. The clonotype comes from a woman aged 55-69 years with acute or convalescent COVID-19. Sequenced material: peripheral blood. The chain links TRBV6-1 to TRBJ1-3; tentatively, D is TRBD1 (5 bases). The CDR3 bases are TGTGCCAGCAGTGAAACAGGCCTCTCTGGAAACACCATATATTTT. It specifies CASSETGLSGNTIYF.